Shown below are 30 T cell receptor beta chains from a single sample sequenced in a study of CD8 T cells in ankylosing spondylitis (TCRdb year 2017). Library creation used 5' RACE. Sequencing was performed on an Illumina HiSeq 2500. TCRdb reran the public reads through fastp at Q25 and MiXCR, keeping productive beta chains. Merged by CDR3 protein, the rows form single entries marked with the most common genes and DNA. Across this sample there are about 250,000 distinct CDR3 sequences, with under 35% seen only once. The leading ten clones occupy 4% to 5% of the sample. The sequencing sample was made of blood, either unsorted or a sorted T cell fraction (not recorded which). The source of these receptors is a male donor with ankylosing spondylitis or in good health (not recorded which).

This clonotype was detected only a few times. The chain combines TRBV12-3 or TRBV12-4 with TRBJ2-7; D possibly corresponds to TRBD2 (5 bases). V lost 8 bases and J 7 bases, leaving 18 bases between the germline ends. The CDR3 length is 13 residues. CDR3 loop: CASGRSGWREQYF. Written as DNA, the CDR3 is TGTGCCAGCGGTCGAAGCGGTTGGAGAGAGCAGTACTTC.

V usage is TRBV15 and J usage is TRBJ2-7; D is undetermined. This CDR3 is built from 14 residues. CDR1 is LNHNV, CDR2 YYDKDF, per germline (reference sequence). Trimming removed 3 bases from V and 3 bases from J, with 12 bases in between. Written as DNA, the CDR3 is TGTGCCACCAGCAGGGCACTCGCTCACTACGAGCAGTACTTC. This encodes CATSRALAHYEQYF.

The chain couples TRBV10-3 to TRBJ1-6; D ambiguous. Trimming shortened V by 4 bases and J by 9 bases, and 13 bases separated the two germline ends. There are 14 residues in the CDR3. Germline V gives CDR1 ENHRY, CDR2 SYGVKD. Written as DNA, the CDR3 is TGTGCCATCAGTGTTGACGGCGGGAGTTCACCCCTCCACTTT. Its translation: CAISVDGGSSPLHF.

The chain has TRBV20-1 and TRBJ2-1, with 10 bases that match TRBD1. Trimming cost V 0 bases and J 0 bases; bases outside gene matches: 5. The CDR3 runs to 17 residues. Germline CDR1 reads DFQATT; CDR2 reads SNEGSKA (reference sequence). CDR3 DNA sequence: TGCAGTGCTAGAGACGGGTGGACAGGGGGCTCCTACAATGAGCAGTTCTTC. It is translated as CSARDGWTGGSYNEQFF.

This clonotype was detected only a few times. This rearrangement joins TRBV20-1 to TRBJ2-2; 8 nucleotides align to TRBD2. The germline CDR1 and CDR2 sequences are DFQATT and SNEGSKA (reference sequence). J lost 1 base, V lost 6 bases, and 4 bases had no gene match. The CDR3 is 14 amino acids. CDR3 protein: CSAAGLENTGELFF. CDR3 coding DNA: TGCAGTGCGGCGGGACTAGAGAACACCGGGGAGCTGTTTTTT.

This chain links TRBV20-1 with TRBJ2-3; 10 bases are a match to TRBD1. Per germline, CDR1 DFQATT and CDR2 SNEGSKA (reference sequence). V shed 5 bases, J shed 2 bases, and the junction held 10 bases outside the gene matches. This CDR3 is built from 16 residues. This CDR3 reads CSAPPGQGTVTDTQYF. Written as DNA, the CDR3 is TGCAGTGCTCCGCCGGGACAGGGGACGGTCACAGATACGCAGTATTTT.

In this sample, this clonotype turned up a few times. The chain is built from TRBV4-1 and TRBJ2-1; TRBD1 might be the D (6 bases). Germline V lookup: CDR1 MGHRA, CDR2 YSYEKL. Trimming removed 3 bases from V and 1 base from J, with 25 bases in between. The CDR3 is made up of 20 amino acids. The CDR3 spells CASSHHERTVIYLSYNEQFF. In nucleotides, the CDR3 is TGCGCCAGCAGCCACCACGAACGGACAGTCATCTATTTATCCTACAATGAGCAGTTCTTC.

The gene calls are TRBV29-1 and TRBJ1-2, with 7 bases that match TRBD1. This CDR3 comprises 13 residues. V shed 5 bases and J 4 bases; nucleotides not matched to a gene: 7. The germline CDR1 and CDR2 sequences are SQVTM and ANQGSEA. Here the CDR3 DNA reads TGCAGCGTTTTCCCGCCAGGGGGCTATGGCTACACCTTC. Translation gives CSVFPPGGYGYTF.

This clonotype has more than one count but fewer than ten. V gene TRBV11-2 combines with J gene TRBJ2-7; TRBD1 matches 8 bases. Germline V gives CDR1 SGHAT, CDR2 FQNNGV. The CDR3 is 15 amino acids. With 6 bases clipped from V and 2 bases from J, the junction kept 9 bases outside the gene matches. The CDR3 reads CASRNIRTGPYEQYF. CDR3 bases: TGTGCCAGCAGGAACATCAGGACAGGGCCCTACGAGCAGTACTTC.

The V call is TRBV10-3, the J call TRBJ2-7; 9 nucleotides match TRBD1. Germline CDR1 ENHRY, CDR2 SYGVKD. V lost 0 bases, J lost 4 bases, and 7 bases stayed unmatched. The CDR3 is 16 amino acids. As DNA, the CDR3 is TGTGCCATCAGTGAGTCACGGGACAGGGTTAGGTACGAGCAGTACTTC. Translating it yields CAISESRDRVRYEQYF.

This clonotype was counted only a few times. This chain uses TRBV20-1 with TRBJ2-7, with 7 bases lining up with TRBD1. V lost 1 base to trimming and J lost 2 bases; unmatched junction nucleotides: 8. The germline gives CDR1 DFQATT, CDR2 SNEGSKA (reference sequence). This CDR3 is 15 amino acids long. The chain's CDR3 is CSARGEGALPYEQYF. The CDR3 DNA reads TGCAGTGCTAGAGGAGAGGGGGCTCTACCCTACGAGCAGTACTTC.

Only a few counts were recorded for this clonotype. V gene TRBV10-3 combines with J gene TRBJ1-2; 7 nucleotides match TRBD1. V dropped 10 bases and J dropped 1; count of bases not matched to a gene: 15. CDR3 length: 16 amino acids. Germline V gives CDR1 ENHRY, CDR2 SYGVKD. CDR3: CATSGQNRLNNYGYTF. CDR3 bases: TGTGCCACGTCGGGACAGAATAGACTCAATAACTATGGCTACACCTTC.

V and J are TRBV28 and TRBJ2-7, with no clear D. This CDR3 comprises 12 residues. The germline CDR1 and CDR2 sequences are MDHEN and SYDVKM. V dropped 1 base and J dropped 4 bases, with 5 bases sitting between them. The CDR3 is CASSLFGYEQYF. CDR3 DNA: TGTGCCAGCAGTTTATTTGGTTACGAGCAGTACTTC.

The chain is built from TRBV5-1 and TRBJ2-1; TRBD1 might be the D (5 bases). The CDR3 length is 13 residues. Germline V gene sequence: CDR1 SGHRS, CDR2 YFSETQ. V was trimmed by 7 bases and J by 1 base, leaving 9 bases between them. This CDR3 reads CASPGKSYNEQFF. The CDR3 nucleotides read TGCGCCAGCCCAGGGAAATCCTACAATGAGCAGTTCTTC.

The V gene is TRBV20-1, the J gene TRBJ2-5; 11 nucleotides agree with TRBD2. Losses at the gene ends were 6 bases for V and 5 bases for J; bases not matched to a gene: 14. The CDR3 is 16 residues long. Germline-derived CDR1 and CDR2 are DFQATT and SNEGSKA (reference sequence). DNA of the CDR3: TGCAGTGCGGAGCCTTTTAGCGGGGGGGCCTGGGAGACCCAGTACTTC. Translated, it gives CSAEPFSGGAWETQYF.

The CDR3 is CASSLGRPGTAEKLFF. For the CDR3, the DNA is TGCGCCAGCAGCTTGGGTCGGCCAGGGACAGCTGAAAAACTGTTTTTT. The chain couples TRBV5-1 to TRBJ1-4, with 7 bases matching TRBD1. This CDR3 comprises 16 residues. Germline V gives CDR1 SGHRS, CDR2 YFSETQ. V was pared by 0 bases and J by 7 bases, with 9 bases of the junction left unmatched. Full variable domain (rest looked up from reference TRBV5-1 and TRBJ1-4): KAGVTQTPRYLIKTRGQQVTLSCSPISGHRSVSWYQQTPGQGLQFLFEYFSETQRNKGNFPGRFSGRQFSNSRSEMNVSTLELGDSALYLCASSLGRPGTAEKLFFGSGTQLSVL.

This clonotype was counted between two and nine times. The chain is built from TRBV20-1 and TRBJ2-1, with TRBD1 matching over 7 bases. The CDR3 is 11 amino acids. The V segment lost 6 bases and the J segment 5 bases; nucleotides outside the gene matches: 1. Germline V gene sequence: CDR1 DFQATT, CDR2 SNEGSKA (reference sequence). CDR3: CSADRDNEQFF. CDR3 DNA sequence: TGCAGTGCAGACAGGGACAATGAGCAGTTCTTC.

This rearrangement joins TRBV6-5 to TRBJ1-5; D is unclear. Trimming took 6 bases from V and 4 from J, leaving 19 bases between them. The CDR3 has 16 residues. Germline assignment: CDR1 MNHEY and CDR2 SVGAGI. CDR3 amino acids: CASRRSSPQSNQPQHF. The CDR3 nucleotides read TGTGCCAGCAGACGCTCGAGCCCACAGAGTAATCAGCCCCAGCATTTT.

This clonotype has more than one count but fewer than ten. This chain links TRBV27 with TRBJ1-2; TRBD1 aligns across 8 bases. V dropped 5 bases and J dropped 2; count of bases not matched to a gene: 7. Germline CDR1 and CDR2: MNHEY and SMNVEV (reference sequence). This CDR3 spans 15 amino acids. CDR3 residues: CASSAPGTGNYGYTF. As DNA, the CDR3 is TGTGCCAGCAGTGCCCCCGGGACAGGAAACTATGGCTACACCTTC.

V gene TRBV29-1 combines with J gene TRBJ2-3; D could derive from TRBD1 or TRBD2 (6 bases each). V lost 3 bases, J lost 4 bases, and 11 bases lay in between. This CDR3 has 13 amino acids. CDR1 and CDR2 from the germline V gene are SQVTM and ANQGSEA. The CDR3 protein is CSVEEGDADTQYF. The CDR3, as DNA: TGCAGCGTTGAGGAGGGGGATGCAGATACGCAGTATTTT.

V usage is TRBV4-1 and J usage is TRBJ2-2; D gene unclear. In germline, CDR1 is MGHRA, CDR2 YSYEKL. The CDR3 contains 14 residues. The germline V and J ends were trimmed by 1 base and 3 bases, with 6 bases remaining between them. CDR3 in DNA: TGCGCCAGCAGCCAAGCTCACTACACCGGGGAGCTGTTTTTT. Its protein is CASSQAHYTGELFF.

The chain uses TRBV20-1 and TRBJ2-2; D is ambiguous. The CDR3 has 13 amino acids. The V end was cut by 4 bases, the J end by 0 bases, with 6 bases between. The germline V gene has CDR1 DFQATT and CDR2 SNEGSKA (reference sequence). The CDR3: CSAKGPNTGELFF. The CDR3 DNA sequence: TGCAGTGCTAAGGGCCCGAACACCGGGGAGCTGTTTTTT.

V gene TRBV25-1 combines with J gene TRBJ2-1; D gene ambiguous. Germline V gene lookup returns CDR1 MGHDK and CDR2 SYGVNS. This CDR3 is 11 amino acids long. V was clipped by 8 bases and J by 15 bases, with 17 bases between them. The CDR3 DNA reads as TGTGCCAGCCGAGACCCCGGCATGGTGTTCTTC. This codes for CASRDPGMVFF.

The V gene is TRBV7-6, the J gene TRBJ2-7, with 10 bases lining up with TRBD1. V was clipped by 1 base and J by 5 bases; unmatched bases: 8. This CDR3 comprises 16 residues. Looked up from germline, CDR1 is SGHVS and CDR2 is FNYEAQ. The CDR3 DNA sequence: TGTGCCAGCAGCTTAGTAGGACAGGGGGTTTTCCACGAGCAGTACTTC. The encoded protein is CASSLVGQGVFHEQYF.

V gene TRBV5-1 combines with J gene TRBJ2-1; 8 nucleotides align to TRBD2. The CDR3 has 15 amino acids. Germline CDR1 reads SGHRS; CDR2 reads YFSETQ. Trimming removed 4 bases from V and 1 base from J; junction bases left unmatched: 4. CDR3 loop: CASSLSGDSYNEQFF. CDR3 coding DNA: TGCGCCAGCAGCCTTAGCGGGGATTCCTACAATGAGCAGTTCTTC.

The J gene is TRBJ1-2, the V gene TRBV20-1, with D uncertain. Trimming took 0 bases from V and 8 from J, leaving 13 bases between them. The germline CDR1 and CDR2 sequences are DFQATT and SNEGSKA (reference sequence). The CDR3 is made up of 13 amino acids. Written as DNA, the CDR3 is TGCAGTGCTAGAGACCCGGGCTCCCCCGGCTACACCTTC. Translating gives CSARDPGSPGYTF.

The V call is TRBV20-1, the J call TRBJ1-5, with D unclear. V was cut by 5 bases and J by 6 bases, with 26 bases left in between. CDR3 length: 17 amino acids. Germline loops: CDR1 DFQATT, CDR2 SNEGSKA (reference sequence). The DNA of the CDR3 is TGCAGTGCTTGGGATAGGTCGGAGGTCGGTCGTGGTCAGCCCCAGCATTTT. Its protein product is CSAWDRSEVGRGQPQHF.

J is TRBJ1-5 and V is TRBV20-1; D might be TRBD1 (5 bases). This CDR3 contains 16 residues. With 0 bases removed from V and 0 bases from J, the gap between germline ends came to 12 bases. The germline V gene encodes CDR1 DFQATT and CDR2 SNEGSKA (reference sequence). DNA of the CDR3: TGCAGTGCTAGAGACTGGGGCGACTATAGCAATCAGCCCCAGCATTTT. Its protein is CSARDWGDYSNQPQHF.

This clonotype was seen only a few times. The V and J genes are TRBV20-1 and TRBJ1-2; D is uncertain. The V end was cut by 2 bases, the J end by 1 base, with 17 bases between. The CDR3 runs to 16 residues. CDR1 and CDR2 (germline): DFQATT, SNEGSKA (reference sequence). The CDR3 loop is CSARPRSLDLNYGYTF. The CDR3 DNA follows: TGCAGTGCTAGACCGCGGTCCCTAGACCTTAACTATGGCTACACCTTC.

As DNA, the CDR3 is TGCAGTGCGACACACAGGGAATGGGACGAGCAGTACTTC. It yields the protein CSATHREWDEQYF. The chain uses TRBV20-1 and TRBJ2-7; possible D gene TRBD1, 6 bases. The CDR3 sequence is 13 residues long. CDR1 and CDR2 from the germline V gene are DFQATT and SNEGSKA (reference sequence). Trimming cost V 6 bases and J 5 bases, with 17 bases left between them.